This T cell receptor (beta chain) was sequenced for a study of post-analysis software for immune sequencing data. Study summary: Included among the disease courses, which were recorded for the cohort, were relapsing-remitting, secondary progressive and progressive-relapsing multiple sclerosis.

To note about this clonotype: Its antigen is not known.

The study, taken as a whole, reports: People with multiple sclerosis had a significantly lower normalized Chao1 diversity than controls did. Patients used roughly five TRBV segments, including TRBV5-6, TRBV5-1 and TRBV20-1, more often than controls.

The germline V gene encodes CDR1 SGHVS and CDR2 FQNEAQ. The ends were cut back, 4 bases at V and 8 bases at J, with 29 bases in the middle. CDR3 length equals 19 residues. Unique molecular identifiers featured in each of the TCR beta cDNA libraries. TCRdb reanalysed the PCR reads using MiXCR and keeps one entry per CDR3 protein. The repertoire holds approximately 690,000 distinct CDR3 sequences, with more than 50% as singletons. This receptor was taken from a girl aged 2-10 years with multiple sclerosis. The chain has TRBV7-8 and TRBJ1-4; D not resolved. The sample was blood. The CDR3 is CASSSDLLSAGPQGEKLFF. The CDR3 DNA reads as TGTGCCAGCAGCTCCGACTTACTAAGCGCCGGGCCCCAAGGAGAAAAACTGTTTTTT.